The 17 T cell receptor beta chains in this list originate from one sample, sequenced in a study of OX40 agonist ivuxolimab in advanced cancers. Produced via immunoSEQ multiplex PCR; TCRdb's table is partial and in-frame only. The sample shows about 70,000 clones, approximately 92% of them seen only once. Sequenced material: CD4+ or CD8+ T cells sorted from blood, taken in a trial of the OX40 agonist ivuxolimab. The receptors stem from an adult with an advanced solid tumor such as melanoma, head and neck, liver or kidney cancer.

This chain connects TRBV4-3 to TRBJ2-3; maybe TRBD2 (6 bases). CDR3 size: 15 residues. V shed 2 bases and J shed 0 bases, with 9 bases lying between them. Germline CDR1 LGHNA, CDR2 YSLEER. The CDR3 sequence is CASSQTGTSTDTQYF. The CDR3 DNA sequence: TGCGCCAGCAGCCAAACCGGGACTAGCACAGATACGCAGTATTTT.

The CDR3 region is CASSLTGGLAAQYF. The CDR3, as DNA: TGTGCCAGCAGTTTAACTGGCGGACTAGCGGCCCAGTACTTC. This chain links TRBV27 with TRBJ2-5, with 10 bases identical to TRBD2. This CDR3 comprises 14 residues. The V gene's germline CDR1 is MNHEY and CDR2 SMNVEV (reference sequence). With V trimmed by 2 bases and J by 9 bases, 6 bases remained unmatched.

This CDR3 reads CASSLGAVSSTDTQYF. As DNA, the CDR3 is TGCGCCAGCAGCCTTGGAGCAGTCTCTAGCACAGATACGCAGTATTTT. The chain joins TRBV4-3 to TRBJ2-3; no firm D call. CDR1 and CDR2 from the germline V gene are LGHNA and YSLEER. The CDR3 contains 16 residues. V dropped 4 bases and J dropped 0 bases, with 14 bases sitting between them.

The chain employs TRBV11-2 and TRBJ2-1; 15 bases are shared with TRBD2. V was clipped by 5 bases and J by 7 bases; unmatched bases: 6. The length of the CDR3 is 16 residues. CDR1 and CDR2 (germline): SGHAT, FQNNGV. CDR3 loop: CASSPGGTSGRNEQFF. The CDR3 DNA reads TGTGCCAGCAGCCCGGGGGGGACTAGCGGGAGGAATGAGCAGTTCTTC.

V is TRBV4-3 and J is TRBJ2-5, with 12 bases identical to TRBD2. Germline values: CDR1 LGHNA, CDR2 YSLEER. The CDR3 extends over 15 amino acids. The J segment lost 4 bases and the V segment lost 1 base, leaving 1 base of the junction unmatched. DNA for the CDR3: TGCGCCAGCAGCCAAGGACTAGCGGGAGCAGAGACCCAGTACTTC. Protein: CASSQGLAGAETQYF.

The sample holds one count of this clone. V usage is TRBV18 and J usage is TRBJ2-7; perhaps TRBD1 as D (6 bases). Germline V CDR1 and CDR2: KGHSH, LQKENI. The germline V and J ends were trimmed by 3 bases and 2 bases, with 8 bases remaining between them. The CDR3 has 13 residues. For the CDR3, the DNA is TGTGCCAGCTCACCGGGGGCTACCTACGAGCAGTACTTC. It codes for CASSPGATYEQYF.

This chain links TRBV5-4 with TRBJ1-1; D is possibly TRBD1 (5 bases). The CDR3 spans 15 residues. Germline CDR1 reads SGHNT; CDR2 reads YYREEE (reference sequence). V dropped 5 bases and J dropped 3 bases, with 17 bases sitting between them. In DNA, the CDR3 is TGTGCCAGCAGAAAGGCGGCGCAGGGATACACTGAAGCTTTCTTT. It specifies CASRKAAQGYTEAFF.

This clone was recorded once. V is TRBV6-1 and J is TRBJ2-1, with 10 bases that match TRBD1. Per germline, CDR1 MNHNS and CDR2 SASEGT. V shed 2 bases, J shed 4 bases, and the junction held 5 bases outside the gene matches. This CDR3 comprises 16 residues. The CDR3 nucleotides are TGTGCCAGCAGTGAAATAGGGGGACAGGGGTACAATGAGCAGTTCTTC. It translates to CASSEIGGQGYNEQFF.

This chain uses TRBV15 with TRBJ2-5; D is ambiguous. Germline V gives CDR1 LNHNV, CDR2 YYDKDF (reference sequence). The CDR3 runs to 14 residues. Trimming cost V 3 bases and J 2 bases, with 10 bases left between them. CDR3: CATSRGKDQETQYF. The CDR3 DNA is TGTGCCACCAGCAGGGGCAAGGATCAAGAGACCCAGTACTTC.

J is TRBJ2-1 and V is TRBV4-1; 7 nucleotides agree with TRBD2. Germline V gene lookup returns CDR1 MGHRA and CDR2 YSYEKL. V lost 1 base, J lost 10 bases, and 13 bases stayed unmatched. The CDR3 is made up of 16 amino acids. The CDR3 protein is CASSQVSGSAGGEQFF. The CDR3 DNA sequence: TGCGCCAGCAGCCAAGTGAGCGGATCCGCCGGGGGGGAGCAGTTCTTC.

The gene calls are TRBV28 and TRBJ2-5, with a weak D call TRBD1 (5 bases). CDR3 length: 13 amino acids. Trimming cost V 1 base and J 4 bases, with 7 bases left between them. CDR1 and CDR2 (germline): MDHEN, SYDVKM. The CDR3 here is CASSLSQGETQYF. The CDR3 DNA follows: TGTGCCAGCAGTTTATCGCAGGGAGAGACCCAGTACTTC.

This chain connects TRBV7-3 to TRBJ2-5; D gene uncertain. Looked up from germline, CDR1 is SGHTA and CDR2 is FQGTGA. Trimming cost V 2 bases and J 4 bases, with 8 bases left between them. This CDR3 comprises 13 residues. As DNA, the CDR3 is TGTGCCAGCAGCTTATTGGGTGCAGAGACCCAGTACTTC. The encoded protein is CASSLLGAETQYF.

This chain links TRBV11-2 with TRBJ2-3; 7 nucleotides line up with TRBD2. Germline V gives CDR1 SGHAT, CDR2 FQNNGV. The V and J ends lost 5 bases and 4 bases, in that order; junction bases with no gene match: 9. This CDR3 is built from 15 residues. Written as DNA, the CDR3 is TGTGCCAGCAGCCCTTGGGCGGGAGCCGCAGATACGCAGTATTTT. This translates into CASSPWAGAADTQYF. The whole variable domain, filled in from reference TRBV11-2 and TRBJ2-3, reads EAGVAQSPRYKIIEKRQSVAFWCNPISGHATLYWYQQILGQGPKLLIQFQNNGVVDDSQLPKDRFSAERLKGVDSTLKIQPAKLEDSAVYLCASSPWAGAADTQYFGPGTRLTVL.

The J gene is TRBJ2-4, the V gene TRBV28; TRBD1 agrees at 7 bases. CDR3 length: 17 residues. From germline, CDR1 is MDHEN and CDR2 SYDVKM. Trimming removed 6 bases from V and 0 bases from J; junction bases left unmatched: 11. The CDR3 sequence: CASRKDRAMVAKNIQYF. The CDR3 DNA reads as TGTGCCAGCAGGAAAGACAGGGCTATGGTAGCCAAAAACATTCAGTACTTC.

The chain has TRBV28 and TRBJ2-1; 13 nucleotides agree with TRBD2. The CDR3 extends over 15 amino acids. Trimming took 6 bases from V and 6 from J; bases not matched to a gene: 5. The germline V gene has CDR1 MDHEN and CDR2 SYDVKM. CDR3 DNA: TGTGCCAGCAGGGAGACTAGCGGGAGGCCCAATGAGCAGTTCTTC. Its protein is CASRETSGRPNEQFF.

The chain is built from TRBV11-2 and TRBJ2-3; weak D call: TRBD2 (6 bases). The CDR3 is 15 residues long. From germline, CDR1 is SGHAT and CDR2 FQNNGV. Trimming left V 2 bases short and J 2 bases short, with 11 bases between. The chain's CDR3 is CASSLRQGLTDTQYF. The CDR3 nucleotides read TGTGCCAGCAGCTTAAGGCAGGGACTCACAGATACGCAGTATTTT.

The chain is built from TRBV18 and TRBJ2-3, with D perhaps matching TRBD1 (6 bases). The CDR3 spans 14 residues. Germline lookup yields CDR1 KGHSH and CDR2 LQKENI. Trimming cost V 1 base and J 2 bases, with 7 bases left between them. The CDR3 nucleotides are TGTGCCAGCTCACCACACAGGGACACAGATACGCAGTATTTT. As protein: CASSPHRDTDTQYF.